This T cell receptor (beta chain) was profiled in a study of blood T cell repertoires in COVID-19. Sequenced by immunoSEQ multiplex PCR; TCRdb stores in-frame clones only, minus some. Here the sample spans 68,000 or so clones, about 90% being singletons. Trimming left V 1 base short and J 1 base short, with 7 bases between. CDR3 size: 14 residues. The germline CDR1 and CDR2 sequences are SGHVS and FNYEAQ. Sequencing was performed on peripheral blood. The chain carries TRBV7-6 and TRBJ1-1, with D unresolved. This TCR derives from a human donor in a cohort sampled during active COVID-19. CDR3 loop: CASSLGLANTEAFF. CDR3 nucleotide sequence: TGTGCCAGCAGCTTAGGATTAGCGAACACTGAAGCTTTCTTT.